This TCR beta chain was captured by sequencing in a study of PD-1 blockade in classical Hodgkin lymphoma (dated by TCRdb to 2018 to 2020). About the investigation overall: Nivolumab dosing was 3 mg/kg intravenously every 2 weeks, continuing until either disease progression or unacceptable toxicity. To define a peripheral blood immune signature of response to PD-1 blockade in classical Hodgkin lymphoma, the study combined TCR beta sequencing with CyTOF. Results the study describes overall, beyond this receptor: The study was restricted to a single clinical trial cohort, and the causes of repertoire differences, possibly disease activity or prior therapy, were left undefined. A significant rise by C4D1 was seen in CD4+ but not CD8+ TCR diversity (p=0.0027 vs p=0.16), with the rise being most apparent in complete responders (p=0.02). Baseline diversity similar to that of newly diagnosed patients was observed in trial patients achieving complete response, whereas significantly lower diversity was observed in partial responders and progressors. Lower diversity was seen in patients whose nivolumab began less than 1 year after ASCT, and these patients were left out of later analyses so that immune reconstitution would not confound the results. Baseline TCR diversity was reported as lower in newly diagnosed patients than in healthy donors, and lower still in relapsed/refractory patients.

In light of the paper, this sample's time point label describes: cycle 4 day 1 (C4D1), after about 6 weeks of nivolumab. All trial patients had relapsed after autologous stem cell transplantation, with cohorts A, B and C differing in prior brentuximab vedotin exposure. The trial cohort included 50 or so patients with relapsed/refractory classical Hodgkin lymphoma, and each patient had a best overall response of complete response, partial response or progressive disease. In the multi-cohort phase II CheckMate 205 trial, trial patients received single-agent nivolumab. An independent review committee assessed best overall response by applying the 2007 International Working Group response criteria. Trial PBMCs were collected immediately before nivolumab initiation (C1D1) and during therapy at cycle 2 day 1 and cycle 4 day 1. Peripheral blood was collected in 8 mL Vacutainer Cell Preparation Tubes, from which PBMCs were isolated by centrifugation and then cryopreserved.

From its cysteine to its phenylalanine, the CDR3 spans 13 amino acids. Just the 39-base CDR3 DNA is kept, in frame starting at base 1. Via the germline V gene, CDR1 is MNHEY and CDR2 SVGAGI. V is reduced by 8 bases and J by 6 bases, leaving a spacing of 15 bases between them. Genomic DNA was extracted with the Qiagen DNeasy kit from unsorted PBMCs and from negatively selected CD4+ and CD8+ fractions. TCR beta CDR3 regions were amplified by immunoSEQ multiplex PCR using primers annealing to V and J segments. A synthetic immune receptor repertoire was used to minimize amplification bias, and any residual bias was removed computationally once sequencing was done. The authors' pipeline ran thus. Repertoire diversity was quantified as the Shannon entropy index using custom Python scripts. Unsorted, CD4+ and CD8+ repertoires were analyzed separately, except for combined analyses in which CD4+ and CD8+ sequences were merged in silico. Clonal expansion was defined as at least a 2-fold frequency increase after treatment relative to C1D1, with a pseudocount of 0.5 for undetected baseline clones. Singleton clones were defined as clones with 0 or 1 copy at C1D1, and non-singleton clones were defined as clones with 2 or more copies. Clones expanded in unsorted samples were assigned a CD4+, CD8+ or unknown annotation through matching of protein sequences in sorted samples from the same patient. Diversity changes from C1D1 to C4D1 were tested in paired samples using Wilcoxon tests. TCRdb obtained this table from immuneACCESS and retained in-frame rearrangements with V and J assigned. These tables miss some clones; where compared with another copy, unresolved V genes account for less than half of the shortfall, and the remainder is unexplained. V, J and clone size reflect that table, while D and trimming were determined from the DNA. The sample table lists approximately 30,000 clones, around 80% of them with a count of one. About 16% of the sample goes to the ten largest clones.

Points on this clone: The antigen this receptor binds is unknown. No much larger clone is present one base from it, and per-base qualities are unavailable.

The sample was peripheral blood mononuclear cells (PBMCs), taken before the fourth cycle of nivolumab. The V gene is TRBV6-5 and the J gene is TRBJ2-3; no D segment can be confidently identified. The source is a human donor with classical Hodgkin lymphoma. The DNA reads TGTGCCAGCTCTGGACCGCCCCGGGATACGCAGTATTTT. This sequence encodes CASSGPPRDTQYF.